These 14 T cell receptor beta chains were all obtained from the same sample, sequenced in a study of blood T cell repertoires in COVID-19. Sequenced by immunoSEQ multiplex PCR; TCRdb stores in-frame clones only, minus some. The data contain about 390,000 clones, around 87% of them singletons. The material sequenced was PBMCs or T cells enriched from blood (not recorded which). These TCRs come from a woman aged 45 to 65 who had recovered from COVID-19.

This clone is a singleton in its sample. The CDR3 DNA is TGTGCCTGGAGTGTACTGGGACAGGTCGGTTCACCCCTCCACTTT. It encodes CAWSVLGQVGSPLHF. This chain links TRBV30 with TRBJ1-6; 8 nucleotides match TRBD1. Germline CDR1 reads GTSNPN; CDR2 reads SVGIG (reference sequence). The CDR3 spans 15 residues. With 0 bases clipped from V and 9 bases from J, the junction kept 7 bases outside the gene matches. Full variable domain (missing parts from reference TRBV30 and TRBJ1-6): SQTIHQWPATLVQPVGSPLSLECTVEGTSNPNLYWYRQAAGRGLQLLFYSVGIGQISSEVPQNLSASRPQDRQFILSSKKLLLSDSGFYLCAWSVLGQVGSPLHFGNGTRLTVT.

The genes are TRBV5-1 and TRBJ2-7, with 7 bases fitting TRBD2. The CDR3 loop spans 15 amino acids. Per the germline V gene, CDR1 is SGHRS and CDR2 is YFSETQ. After removal of 0 bases from V and 6 bases from J, the junction contained 9 bases not matched to a gene. CDR3 DNA: TGCGCCAGCAGCTTGGTGGGGGGGGACTGGTCCGAGCAGTACTTC. Its translation is CASSLVGGDWSEQYF.

This chain links TRBV29-1 with TRBJ2-1; 10 bases map to TRBD1. The CDR3 runs 15 residues. Germline trimming cut 4 bases from V and 1 base from J; bases unmatched to any gene: 4. The germline CDR1 and CDR2 sequences are SQVTM and ANQGSEA. CDR3 sequence: CSVATGQGSYNEQFF. In nucleotides, the CDR3 is TGCAGCGTTGCAACGGGACAGGGGTCCTACAATGAGCAGTTCTTC.

The chain carries TRBV19 and TRBJ1-5; 9 nucleotides agree with TRBD1. CDR1 and CDR2 from the germline V gene are LNHDA and SQIVND (reference sequence). The CDR3 consists of 15 residues. V lost 7 bases to trimming and J lost 4 bases; unmatched junction nucleotides: 8. CDR3 protein: CASTATGGGNQPQHF. The CDR3 DNA sequence: TGTGCCAGTACCGCGACAGGGGGTGGAAATCAGCCCCAGCATTTT. The full variable domain, rest sourced from reference TRBV19 and TRBJ1-5, is DGGITQSPKYLFRKEGQNVTLSCEQNLNHDAMYWYRQDPGQGLRLIYYSQIVNDFQKGDIAEGYSVSREKKESFPLTVTSAQKNPTAFYLCASTATGGGNQPQHFGDGTRLSIL.

The V call is TRBV20-1, the J call TRBJ1-3, with D hard to call. The CDR3 consists of 17 residues. V shed 3 bases and J shed 0 bases, with 18 bases lying between them. Per the germline V gene, CDR1 is DFQATT and CDR2 is SNEGSKA (reference sequence). The CDR3 loop reads CSASPGLISSSGNTIYF. As DNA, the CDR3 is TGCAGTGCTAGTCCAGGACTCATAAGCTCCTCTGGAAACACCATATATTTT.

This rearrangement joins TRBV5-1 to TRBJ2-7, with D maybe TRBD1 (5 bases). Germline V gives CDR1 SGHRS, CDR2 YFSETQ. The CDR3 length is 14 residues. V was cut by 0 bases and J by 7 bases, with 14 bases left in between. Here the CDR3 reads CASSLEPGSWEQYF. The CDR3 DNA follows: TGCGCCAGCAGCTTGGAGCCAGGGTCTTGGGAGCAGTACTTC.

J is TRBJ2-2 and V is TRBV5-1, with TRBD1 matching over 9 bases. The CDR3 contains 15 residues. V was pared by 4 bases and J by 7 bases, with 8 bases of the junction left unmatched. Germline CDR1 SGHRS, CDR2 YFSETQ. The CDR3 loop is CASSTGGQGHGELFF. The CDR3 DNA reads as TGCGCCAGCAGCACTGGCGGACAGGGGCACGGGGAGCTGTTTTTT.

V is TRBV29-1 and J is TRBJ2-3; D not certain. The CDR3 totals 14 residues. Trimming took off 7 bases at V and 6 bases at J, with 20 bases between the two ends. Germline CDR1 and CDR2: SQVTM and ANQGSEA. As DNA, the CDR3 is TGCAGCGCCCGTGACGGGTTAGCACGCGATACGCAGTATTTT. Its translation: CSARDGLARDTQYF.

The J gene is TRBJ1-1, the V gene TRBV19; D remains unclear. V gave up 3 bases and J gave up 1 base, with 15 bases separating them. Germline V gene lookup returns CDR1 LNHDA and CDR2 SQIVND (reference sequence). The CDR3 contains 16 residues. CDR3 protein: CASSMGYGRKNTEAFF. As DNA, the CDR3 is TGTGCCAGTAGTATGGGGTACGGGAGGAAGAACACTGAAGCTTTCTTT.

In the case of this clone: This same CDR3 is encoded by further DNA sequences in the sample. V gene TRBV7-2 combines with J gene TRBJ2-1; TRBD2 agrees at 8 bases. The V and J ends lost 1 base and 4 bases, in that order; junction bases with no gene match: 3. From germline, CDR1 is SGHTA and CDR2 FQGNSA. The CDR3 totals 15 residues. As DNA, the CDR3 is TGTGCCAGCAGCTTAGTGAGCGGGGGATACAATGAGCAGTTCTTC. Protein sequence: CASSLVSGGYNEQFF.

The rearrangement joins TRBV7-9 to TRBJ1-6; 8 bases map to TRBD1. CDR1 and CDR2 (germline): SEHNR, FQNEAQ (reference sequence). The CDR3 has 14 amino acids. V dropped 5 bases and J dropped 6; count of bases not matched to a gene: 3. CDR3 residues: CASSPGQANSPLHF. The CDR3 DNA follows: TGTGCCAGCAGCCCGGGACAGGCTAATTCACCCCTCCACTTT.

This clone was observed a few times. The chain combines TRBV30 with TRBJ2-2; D call uncertain. Trimming took 8 bases from V and 5 from J, leaving 12 bases between them. Germline V gene sequence: CDR1 GTSNPN, CDR2 SVGIG (reference sequence). CDR3 length: 12 residues. CDR3 bases: TGTGCCGGGCTACCTCGGACCGGGGAGCTGTTTTTT. Translating gives CAGLPRTGELFF.

The CDR3: CASSRQPYSNQPQHF. The CDR3 DNA reads as TGTGCCAGCAGTAGACAGCCCTATAGCAATCAGCCCCAGCATTTT. The V and J genes are TRBV28 and TRBJ1-5; D is perhaps TRBD1 (5 bases). Germline lookup yields CDR1 MDHEN and CDR2 SYDVKM. V shed 5 bases and J shed 0 bases, with 11 bases lying between them. The CDR3 runs 15 residues.

In its sample, this clone was seen a few times. J is TRBJ2-7 and V is TRBV5-1, with 8 bases fitting TRBD2. CDR3 size: 13 residues. V lost 7 bases, J lost 4 bases, and 7 bases stayed unmatched. Germline V gene data show CDR1 as SGHRS and CDR2 as YFSETQ. The CDR3 region is CASHSGEGYEQYF. In DNA, the CDR3 is TGCGCCAGCCATAGCGGGGAGGGGTACGAGCAGTACTTC.